Shown below are 8 T cell receptor beta chains from a single sample sequenced in a study of lymphopenia after photon versus proton radiotherapy. Data came from immunoSEQ multiplex PCR; TCRdb stores just in-frame clones and leaves some out. Among about 65,000 clones listed, around 86% were seen once. The sample in question was peripheral blood, obtained from a patient treated with proton-based radiotherapy. The receptor source for this set is a man at least 80 years old with esophageal cancer.

This clone was recorded only once. The V gene is TRBV11-2, the J gene TRBJ1-1; 7 bases map to TRBD1. This CDR3 contains 14 residues. The germline CDR1 and CDR2 sequences are SGHAT and FQNNGV. With 3 bases clipped from V and 4 bases from J, the junction kept 5 bases outside the gene matches. The CDR3 nucleotides read TGTGCCAGCAGCTTCGGCAGGGGGAGCACTGAAGCTTTCTTT. This translates into CASSFGRGSTEAFF.

The V and J genes are TRBV10-3 and TRBJ2-3; D might be TRBD2 (6 bases). Germline CDR1 reads ENHRY; CDR2 reads SYGVKD. The CDR3 sequence is 12 residues long. The V gene lost 10 bases and the J gene lost 0 bases, with 8 bases spanning the gap. The CDR3 loop is CATRDSTDTQYF. In DNA form, the CDR3 reads TGTGCCACGCGGGACAGCACAGATACGCAGTATTTT.

This chain uses TRBV2 with TRBJ2-5, with D possibly TRBD1 on 6 matching bases. This CDR3 contains 14 residues. Germline values: CDR1 SNHLY, CDR2 FYNNEI. Trimming took 6 bases from V and 1 from J, leaving 12 bases between them. DNA of the CDR3: TGTGCCAGCAGCCTGGACAGATCCCAAGAGACCCAGTACTTC. This codes for CASSLDRSQETQYF.

The rearrangement links TRBV5-5 to TRBJ1-3; D unclear. Germline values: CDR1 SGHKS, CDR2 YYEKEE (reference sequence). The CDR3 totals 15 residues. V lost 4 bases to trimming and J lost 4 bases, with 15 bases between them. The chain's CDR3 is CASSRETGSGNTIYF. The CDR3, as DNA: TGTGCCAGCAGCCGGGAAACGGGTAGCGGAAACACCATATATTTT. Full variable domain (missing parts from reference TRBV5-5 and TRBJ1-3): DAGVTQSPTHLIKTRGQQVTLRCSPISGHKSVSWYQQVLGQGPQFIFQYYEKEERGRGNFPDRFSARQFPNYSSELNVNALLLGDSALYLCASSRETGSGNTIYFGEGSWLTVV.

The rearrangement links TRBV5-4 to TRBJ2-1; 7 positions match TRBD2. Per the germline V gene, CDR1 is SGHNT and CDR2 is YYREEE (reference sequence). The CDR3 totals 14 residues. V trimming: 6 bases; J trimming: 7 bases; junction bases outside the gene matches: 10. Written as DNA, the CDR3 is TGTGCCAGCAACGGGGGGAGGGCCACTAATGAGCAGTTCTTC. Its translation: CASNGGRATNEQFF.

The sample holds a few counts of this clone. The rearrangement links TRBV11-2 to TRBJ1-1; D uncertain. The CDR3 has 12 residues. In germline, CDR1 is SGHAT, CDR2 FQNNGV. The V end lost 6 bases, the J end lost 6 bases, and 11 bases lay between the germline ends. CDR3 nucleotide sequence: TGTGCCAGCAGGGAGGGTATTTCTGAAGCTTTCTTT. Translation gives CASREGISEAFF. Based on the CDR3 plus reference TRBV11-2 and TRBJ1-1, the full variable domain is EAGVAQSPRYKIIEKRQSVAFWCNPISGHATLYWYQQILGQGPKLLIQFQNNGVVDDSQLPKDRFSAERLKGVDSTLKIQPAKLEDSAVYLCASREGISEAFFGQGTRLTVV.

The chain is built from TRBV4-3 and TRBJ2-3; no definite D call. The germline V gene encodes CDR1 LGHNA and CDR2 YSLEER. This CDR3 has 16 amino acids. V lost 1 base, J lost 0 bases, and 11 bases lay in between. DNA for the CDR3: TGCGCCAGCAGCCAAGCATCGAGGTTTAGCACAGATACGCAGTATTTT. Residues: CASSQASRFSTDTQYF.

The chain couples TRBV4-1 to TRBJ1-1, with D unresolved. CDR3 length: 18 residues. V was shortened by 2 bases and J by 0 bases, with 19 bases between the two germline ends. The germline CDR1 and CDR2 sequences are MGHRA and YSYEKL. CDR3 bases: TGCGCCAGCAGCCAAACCCTTCACGCCATTACTCTGAACACTGAAGCTTTCTTT. It is translated as CASSQTLHAITLNTEAFF.